The next 10 T cell receptor beta chains were all read from a single sample in a study of T-cell memory formation after mild COVID-19. TCRdb reprocessed the 5' RACE reads via MiXCR and lists one record per CDR3 protein. The data contain around 450,000 distinct CDR3 sequences, roughly a quarter of them singletons. Sequencing was performed on PBMCs or a T cell subset sorted from them (not recorded which). These receptors came from an adult woman who had mild COVID-19 (a few samples of this study predate the infection). Cell type and time point are not known.

The rearrangement links TRBV24-1 to TRBJ1-5, with 8 bases that match TRBD1. From germline, CDR1 is KGHDR and CDR2 SFDVKD. Trimming removed 10 bases from V and 1 base from J; junction bases left unmatched: 8. This CDR3 region has 15 residues. The CDR3 loop is CATAQGGGSNQPQHF. DNA of the CDR3: TGTGCCACTGCACAGGGGGGGGGAAGCAATCAGCCCCAGCATTTT.

The chain couples TRBV3-1 to TRBJ2-6; D possibly uses TRBD1 or TRBD2 (5 bases each). CDR3 length equals 19 residues. Germline lookup yields CDR1 LGHDT and CDR2 YNNKEL (reference sequence). V was clipped by 0 bases and J by 2 bases, with 17 bases between them. CDR3 nucleotides: TGTGCCAGCAGCCAAGAAAGGGATTCAGGGAGCCCTGGGGCCAACGTCCTGACTTTC. Residues: CASSQERDSGSPGANVLTF. The entire variable domain, with the rest obtained from reference TRBV3-1 and TRBJ2-6, is as follows: DTAVSQTPKYLVTQMGNDKSIKCEQNLGHDTMYWYKQDSKKFLKIMFSYNNKELIINETVPNRFSPKSPDKAHLNLHINSLELGDSAVYFCASSQERDSGSPGANVLTFGAGSRLTVL.

This clonotype was seen at least ten times. This chain uses TRBV4-3 with TRBJ2-3; a weak D match, TRBD2 (6 bases). CDR1 LGHNA and CDR2 YSLEER come from the germline V gene. The CDR3 has 14 amino acids. V lost 0 bases and J 10 bases, leaving 14 bases between the germline ends. The CDR3 region has the DNA TGCGCCAGCAGCCAAGAGGGGCAGGGAGGCTCGCAGTATTTT. Translated: CASSQEGQGGSQYF.

In its sample, this clonotype was seen a few times. The V and J genes are TRBV20-1 and TRBJ2-3; D is perhaps TRBD1 (6 bases). The V end lost 6 bases, the J end lost 2 bases, and 12 bases lay between the germline ends. This CDR3 is built from 13 residues. Germline V gene sequence: CDR1 DFQATT, CDR2 SNEGSKA (reference sequence). CDR3 nucleotide sequence: TGCAGTGCAAACAGGGCCCCCACAGATACGCAGTATTTT. This sequence encodes CSANRAPTDTQYF.

The V and J genes are TRBV18 and TRBJ2-1, with 9 nucleotides matching TRBD2. Germline lookup yields CDR1 KGHSH and CDR2 LQKENI. The CDR3 covers 16 residues. Trimming at V came to 0 bases and at J to 7 bases, leaving 7 bases not matched to a gene. The chain's CDR3 is CASSPPPSGMRNEQFF. The CDR3 DNA follows: TGTGCCAGCTCACCACCGCCTAGCGGGATGAGGAATGAGCAGTTCTTC.

V usage is TRBV19 and J usage is TRBJ2-3; possibly TRBD1 for D (5 bases). Germline V gene data show CDR1 as LNHDA and CDR2 as SQIVND (reference sequence). The V end lost 0 bases, the J end lost 4 bases, and 8 bases lay between the germline ends. CDR3 size: 14 residues. The CDR3 sequence is CASSIDRVSDTQYF. The CDR3 DNA is TGTGCCAGTAGTATAGACAGGGTTTCAGATACGCAGTATTTT.

This clonotype was counted between two and nine times. The CDR3 sequence: CASSDLGEVAKNIQYF. DNA for the CDR3: TGTGCCAGCAGTGATTTGGGGGAAGTAGCCAAAAACATTCAGTACTTC. The V call is TRBV2, the J call TRBJ2-4, with D perhaps assigned TRBD1 or TRBD2 (5 bases each). Germline V CDR1 and CDR2: SNHLY, FYNNEI. The CDR3 totals 16 residues. V dropped 3 bases and J dropped 0 bases, with 12 bases sitting between them.

This chain joins TRBV2 and TRBJ1-4, with 7 nucleotides matching TRBD1. Germline V gives CDR1 SNHLY, CDR2 FYNNEI. This CDR3 has 13 residues. Losses at the gene ends were 6 bases for V and 8 bases for J; bases not matched to a gene: 6. CDR3 loop: CASRTGLDEKLFF. The CDR3 DNA reads as TGTGCCAGCAGGACAGGGTTGGACGAAAAACTGTTTTTT.

This clonotype was detected only a few times. V usage is TRBV9 and J usage is TRBJ2-3; 7 nucleotides match TRBD1. This CDR3 is 16 amino acids long. The V gene end was trimmed by 3 bases and the J gene end by 0 bases; junction bases not matched to a gene: 7. Germline CDR1 SGDLS, CDR2 YYNGEE. The CDR3 nucleotides are TGTGCCAGCAGCGGAACAGGGGATGCTAGCACAGATACGCAGTATTTT. Its translation: CASSGTGDASTDTQYF.

This clonotype was seen only a few times. This chain uses TRBV6-1 with TRBJ2-2, with 14 positions matching TRBD2. Germline V gene lookup returns CDR1 MNHNS and CDR2 SASEGT. The CDR3 totals 17 residues. V lost 8 bases and J lost 7; bases outside the gene matches: 12. This chain's CDR3 is CASQGLAGEDRFGELFF. The CDR3 DNA sequence: TGTGCCAGCCAGGGACTAGCGGGAGAGGATAGGTTCGGGGAGCTGTTTTTT.